This T cell receptor (beta chain) was recorded in a study of cytomegalovirus exposure and HLA in healthy donors. Study-level results: In a later analysis, TCR association rates varied by HLA locus: DRB1 most, HLA-C fewest.

The PCR was carried out with 60 Vbeta primers and 13 Jbeta primers. TCRdb keeps only in-frame clones here, not all; method: immunoSEQ multiplex PCR. This table holds around 170,000 clones, around 82% found once. In regard to this clone: Antigen unknown.

Trimming removed 6 bases at V and 4 bases at J, with 6 bases between. The V gene's germline CDR1 is SGHAT and CDR2 FQDESV (reference sequence). The CDR3 has 11 amino acids. The chain uses TRBV11-1 and TRBJ1-2, with D uncertain. This clonotype was sampled from a woman under 40 in good health and CMV-seropositive. The source material was PBMCs. The CDR3 DNA reads as TGTGCCAGCAGTCGAGGCTATGGCTACACCTTC. This encodes CASSRGYGYTF.